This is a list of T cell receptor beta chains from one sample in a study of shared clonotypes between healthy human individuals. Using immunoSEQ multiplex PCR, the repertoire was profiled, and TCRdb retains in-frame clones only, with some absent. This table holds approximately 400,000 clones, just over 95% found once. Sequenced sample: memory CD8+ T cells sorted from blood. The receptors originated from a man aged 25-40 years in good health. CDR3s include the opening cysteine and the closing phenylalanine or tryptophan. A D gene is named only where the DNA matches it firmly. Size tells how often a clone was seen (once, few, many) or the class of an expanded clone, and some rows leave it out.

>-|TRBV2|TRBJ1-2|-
CASSEVGLSYGYTF
TGTGCCAGCAGTGAAGTAGGACTGAGCTATGGCTACACCTTC
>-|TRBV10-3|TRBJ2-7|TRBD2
CAISAGGPNEQYF
TGTGCCATCAGTGCGGGAGGGCCGAACGAGCAGTACTTC
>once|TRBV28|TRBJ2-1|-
CASSSTPVWASSYNEQFF
TGTGCCAGCAGTTCCACCCCGGTGTGGGCCAGCTCCTACAATGAGCAGTTCTTC
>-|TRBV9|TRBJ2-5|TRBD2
CASSVVASGRVTQYF
TGTGCCAGCAGCGTAGTCGCTAGCGGGAGAGTGACCCAGTACTTC
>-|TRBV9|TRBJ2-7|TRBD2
CASSAGTPSGRAYSYEQYF
TGTGCCAGCAGCGCCGGAACGCCTAGCGGGAGGGCCTATTCCTACGAGCAGTACTTC
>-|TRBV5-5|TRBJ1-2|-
CASSLEGSDGGYTF
TGTGCCAGCAGCTTGGAAGGTTCCGACGGCGGCTACACCTTC
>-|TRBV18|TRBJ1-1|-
CASSRGQNTEAFF
TGTGCCAGCTCACGGGGGCAGAACACTGAAGCTTTCTTT
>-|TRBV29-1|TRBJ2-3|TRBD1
CSVEDLDREDTQYF
TGCAGCGTTGAAGATCTGGACAGGGAAGATACGCAGTATTTT
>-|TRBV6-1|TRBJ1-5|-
CASSEGAGLYQPQHF
TGTGCCAGCAGTGAAGGTGCAGGGCTTTATCAGCCCCAGCATTTT
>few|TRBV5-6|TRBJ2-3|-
CASRGTGGTDTQYF
TGTGCCAGCAGGGGGACTGGGGGCACAGATACGCAGTATTTT
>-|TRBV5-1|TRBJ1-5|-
CASSLQGEGNQPQHF
TGCGCCAGCAGCTTACAGGGTGAGGGCAATCAGCCCCAGCATTTT
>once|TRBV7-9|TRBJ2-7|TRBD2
CASSGTSGSYEQYF
TGTGCCAGCAGCGGGACTAGCGGGAGTTACGAGCAGTACTTC
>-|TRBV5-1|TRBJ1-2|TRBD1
CASSGQGAYGYTF
TGCGCCAGCAGCGGACAGGGGGCCTATGGCTACACCTTC
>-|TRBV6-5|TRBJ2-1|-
CASSYLRLAYNEQFF
TGTGCCAGCAGTTACTTGCGGTTGGCGTACAATGAGCAGTTCTTC
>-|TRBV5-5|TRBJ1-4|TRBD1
CASSLIGTGAGILFF
TGTGCCAGCAGCTTGATCGGGACAGGGGCAGGGATACTGTTTTTT
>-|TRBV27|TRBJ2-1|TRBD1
CASNYQGAGSYNEQFF
TGTGCCAGCAACTACCAGGGGGCCGGCTCCTACAATGAGCAGTTCTTC
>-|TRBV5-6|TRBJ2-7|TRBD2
CASSLLAGGPMYEQYF
TGTGCCAGCAGCCTGTTAGCGGGAGGGCCGATGTACGAGCAGTACTTC
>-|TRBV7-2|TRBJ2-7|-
CASSLVGGYEQYF
TGTGCCAGCAGCCTAGTCGGGGGCTACGAGCAGTACTTC
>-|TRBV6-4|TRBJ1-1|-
CASSAELNTEAFF
TGTGCCAGCAGTGCAGAGTTGAACACTGAAGCTTTCTTT
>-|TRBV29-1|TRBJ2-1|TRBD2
CSVEGLTSGRSNEQFF
TGCAGCGTTGAAGGGTTGACTAGCGGGAGAAGCAATGAGCAGTTCTTC
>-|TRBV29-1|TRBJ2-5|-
CSVDGGRIGETQYF
TGCAGCGTTGATGGGGGGAGGATCGGAGAGACCCAGTACTTC
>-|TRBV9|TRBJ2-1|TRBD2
CASSVSSGATVGQFF
TGTGCCAGCAGCGTTAGTAGCGGGGCAACTGTAGGGCAGTTCTTC
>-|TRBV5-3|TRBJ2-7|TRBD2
CARSLLAGEYEQYF
TGTGCCAGAAGTCTACTAGCGGGAGAATACGAGCAGTACTTC
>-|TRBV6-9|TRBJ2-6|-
CASSDYLRQSRANVLTF
TGTGCCAGCAGTGACTACTTACGACAAAGTCGGGCCAACGTCCTGACTTTC
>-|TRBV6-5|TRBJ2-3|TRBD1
CASSPNNDGQGTQYF
TGTGCCAGCAGCCCCAATAATGACGGACAGGGCACGCAGTATTTT
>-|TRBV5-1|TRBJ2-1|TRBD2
CASSQREGRNEQFF
TGCGCCAGCAGCCAGCGGGAGGGCCGCAATGAGCAGTTCTTC
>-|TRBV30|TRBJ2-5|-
CAWSGLAYYNQETQYF
TGTGCCTGGAGTGGGCTAGCCTACTATAACCAAGAGACCCAGTACTTC
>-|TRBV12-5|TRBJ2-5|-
CASGFGPKETQYF
TGTGCTAGTGGTTTTGGTCCGAAAGAGACCCAGTACTTC
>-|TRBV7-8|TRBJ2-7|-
CASSLDSAYEQYF
TGTGCCAGCAGCTTAGACTCGGCCTACGAGCAGTACTTC
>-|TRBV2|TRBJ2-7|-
CASRPGDSYEQYF
TGTGCCAGCAGACCGGGAGACTCCTACGAGCAGTACTTC
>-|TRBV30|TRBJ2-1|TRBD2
CAWSVGWTSGSSDEQFF
TGTGCCTGGAGTGTAGGCTGGACTAGCGGGAGTTCCGATGAGCAGTTCTTC
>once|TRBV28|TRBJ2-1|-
CASSGTLGQFF
TGTGCCAGCAGTGGGACCCTGGGGCAGTTCTTC
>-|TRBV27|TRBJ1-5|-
CASRPTPDSNQPQHF
TGTGCCAGCAGACCTACTCCAGACAGCAATCAGCCCCAGCATTTT
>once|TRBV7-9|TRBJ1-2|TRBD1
CASRLGQGYGYTF
TGTGCCAGCAGGTTGGGACAGGGGTACGGCTACACCTTC
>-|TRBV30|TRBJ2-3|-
CALMLGEDHPSTDTQYF
TGTGCCCTTATGCTGGGGGAGGACCACCCTAGCACAGATACGCAGTATTTT
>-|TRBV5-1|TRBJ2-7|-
CASSLESRAEQYF
TGCGCCAGCAGCTTGGAATCAAGGGCGGAGCAGTACTTC
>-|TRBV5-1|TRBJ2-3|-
CASSPRVTDTQYF
TGCGCCAGCAGCCCCAGGGTCACAGATACGCAGTATTTT
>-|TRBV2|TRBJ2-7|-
CASSGRGVGEQYF
TGTGCCAGCAGTGGAAGGGGGGTAGGCGAGCAGTACTTC
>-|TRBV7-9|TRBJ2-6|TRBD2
CASSRSGTSDRSGANVLTF
TGTGCCAGCAGCCGGTCCGGGACTAGCGATCGCTCTGGGGCCAACGTCCTGACTTTC
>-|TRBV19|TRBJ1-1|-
CASSMPGASEAFF
TGTGCCAGTAGTATGCCGGGGGCTTCTGAAGCTTTCTTT
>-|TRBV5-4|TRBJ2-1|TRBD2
CASSPPGLAFNEQFF
TGTGCCAGCAGCCCCCCGGGACTAGCTTTCAATGAGCAGTTCTTC
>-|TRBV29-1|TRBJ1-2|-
CSVEDHNNYGYTF
TGCAGCGTTGAAGATCACAATAACTATGGCTACACCTTC
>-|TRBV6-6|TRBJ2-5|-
CASKRGGETQYF
TGTGCCAGCAAGAGGGGGGGAGAGACCCAGTACTTC
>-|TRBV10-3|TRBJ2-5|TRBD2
CAITGTTQETQYF
TGTGCCATCACCGGGACTACCCAAGAGACCCAGTACTTC